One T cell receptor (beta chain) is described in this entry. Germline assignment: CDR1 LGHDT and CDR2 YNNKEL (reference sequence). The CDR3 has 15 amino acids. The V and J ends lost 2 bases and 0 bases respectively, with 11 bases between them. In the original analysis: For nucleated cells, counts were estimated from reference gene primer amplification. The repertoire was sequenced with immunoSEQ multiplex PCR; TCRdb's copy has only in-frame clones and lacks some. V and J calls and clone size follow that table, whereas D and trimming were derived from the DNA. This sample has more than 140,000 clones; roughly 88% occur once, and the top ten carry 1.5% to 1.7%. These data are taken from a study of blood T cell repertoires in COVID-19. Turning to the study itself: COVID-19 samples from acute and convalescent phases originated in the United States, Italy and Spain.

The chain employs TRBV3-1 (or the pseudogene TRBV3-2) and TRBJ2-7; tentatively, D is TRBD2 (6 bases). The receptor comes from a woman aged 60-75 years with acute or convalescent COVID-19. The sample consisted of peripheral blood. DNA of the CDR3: TGTGCCAGCAGCCAATACCCGGGGGACTCCTACGAGCAGTACTTC. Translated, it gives CASSQYPGDSYEQYF.